The 20 T cell receptor beta chains reported below all come from one sample, sequenced in a study of blood T cell repertoires in COVID-19. The repertoire was sequenced with immunoSEQ multiplex PCR; TCRdb's copy has only in-frame clones and lacks some. In the table there are over 200,000 clones, about four fifths of which are singletons. The sample consisted of peripheral blood. These TCRs come from a woman between 45 and 60 years old with active or convalescent COVID-19.

This rearrangement joins TRBV27 to TRBJ2-3; D might be TRBD1 (5 bases). V dropped 3 bases and J dropped 7 bases, with 14 bases sitting between them. Germline values: CDR1 MNHEY, CDR2 SMNVEV (reference sequence). The CDR3 covers 14 residues. CDR3 bases: TGTGCCAGCAGTTTGACAGTTATCCCCCATACGCAGTATTTT. Protein product: CASSLTVIPHTQYF.

This clone has more than one count but fewer than ten. This chain uses TRBV27 with TRBJ2-7; tentatively, D is TRBD2 (6 bases). CDR3 length: 15 amino acids. Germline V gives CDR1 MNHEY, CDR2 SMNVEV (reference sequence). Trimming removed 5 bases at V and 0 bases at J, with 14 bases between. CDR3 loop: CASSPQRGFSYEQYF. CDR3 DNA sequence: TGTGCCAGCAGTCCCCAACGGGGGTTCTCCTACGAGCAGTACTTC.

This clone showed up just once. The V and J genes are TRBV5-1 and TRBJ1-2; 7 bases line up with TRBD1. V shed 5 bases, J shed 4 bases, and the junction held 5 bases outside the gene matches. The CDR3 has 13 residues. Looked up from germline, CDR1 is SGHRS and CDR2 is YFSETQ. The CDR3 sequence is CASSQGGSYGYTF. The CDR3 nucleotides read TGCGCCAGCAGTCAAGGGGGCAGCTATGGCTACACCTTC. The full variable domain, with the rest looked up from reference TRBV5-1 and TRBJ1-2, is KAGVTQTPRYLIKTRGQQVTLSCSPISGHRSVSWYQQTPGQGLQFLFEYFSETQRNKGNFPGRFSGRQFSNSRSEMNVSTLELGDSALYLCASSQGGSYGYTFGSGTRLTVV.

The V gene is TRBV11-3, the J gene TRBJ2-1; 11 bases are a match to TRBD2. CDR1 is SGHNT and CDR2 is YENEEA in the germline V gene. This CDR3 comprises 15 residues. J lost 3 bases, V lost 3 bases, and 1 base had no gene match. CDR3 region: CASSFSGGVYNEQFF. As DNA, the CDR3 is TGTGCCAGCAGCTTTAGCGGGGGGGTCTACAATGAGCAGTTCTTC.

The chain has TRBV12-2 and TRBJ2-1; the table gives TRBD1 as D, unverified against the DNA. TRBV12-2 represents a pseudogene. This CDR3 contains 16 residues. CDR3 sequence: CASRLARDSSYNEQFF. Here the CDR3 DNA reads TGTGCAAGTCGCTTAGCGCGAGACAGCTCCTACAATGAGCAGTTCTTC.

The V gene is TRBV6-2 or TRBV6-3, the J gene TRBJ2-1, with TRBD2 matching 11 bases. This CDR3 has 14 amino acids. V dropped 2 bases and J dropped 7; count of bases not matched to a gene: 1. Germline V gene data show CDR1 as MNHEY and CDR2 as SVGEGT. The CDR3 loop is CASSYTSGSNEQFF. In nucleotides, the CDR3 is TGTGCCAGCAGTTACACTAGCGGGAGTAATGAGCAGTTCTTC.

The rearrangement links TRBV6-6 to TRBJ2-3; TRBD1 matches 7 bases. This CDR3 has 13 amino acids. Germline CDR1 and CDR2: MNHNY and SVGAGI (reference sequence). The V gene end was trimmed by 2 bases and the J gene end by 5 bases; junction bases not matched to a gene: 1. CDR3: CASSYAGGDTQYF. The CDR3 DNA reads TGTGCCAGCAGTTACGCAGGGGGAGATACGCAGTATTTT.

The rearrangement uses TRBV6-5 and TRBJ2-1; 7 nucleotides match TRBD1. Germline V gives CDR1 MNHEY, CDR2 SVGAGI. The CDR3 consists of 15 residues. After removal of 6 bases from V and 0 bases from J, the junction contained 5 bases not matched to a gene. CDR3 coding DNA: TGTGCCAGCAGGGACAGGTTCGGCTCCTACAATGAGCAGTTCTTC. This encodes CASRDRFGSYNEQFF.

The chain links TRBV7-2 to TRBJ2-1, with 7 bases matching TRBD2. Trimming cost V 6 bases and J 3 bases; bases outside gene matches: 8. Germline CDR1 reads SGHTA; CDR2 reads FQGNSA. This CDR3 has 15 residues. CDR3 DNA: TGTGCCAGCAGTCCGACTAGCAGTTACTACAATGAGCAGTTCTTC. Residues: CASSPTSSYYNEQFF.

This chain links TRBV5-1 with TRBJ2-1, with D possibly matching TRBD2 (5 bases). CDR1 is SGHRS, CDR2 YFSETQ, per germline. The V end was cut by 0 bases, the J end by 2 bases, with 12 bases between. The CDR3 spans 16 residues. The CDR3: CASSLAAGYPYNEQFF. CDR3 coding DNA: TGCGCCAGCAGCTTGGCCGCGGGTTACCCCTACAATGAGCAGTTCTTC. Filled out from reference TRBV5-1 and TRBJ2-1, the complete variable domain reads KAGVTQTPRYLIKTRGQQVTLSCSPISGHRSVSWYQQTPGQGLQFLFEYFSETQRNKGNFPGRFSGRQFSNSRSEMNVSTLELGDSALYLCASSLAAGYPYNEQFFGPGTRLTVL.

A single count supports this clone. DNA for the CDR3: TGTGCCAGCAGTGTAGGGACTAGCGGATACAATGAGCAGTTCTTC. Translating gives CASSVGTSGYNEQFF. The chain combines TRBV2 with TRBJ2-1, with 11 bases aligning to TRBD2. With V trimmed by 4 bases and J by 4 bases, 3 bases remained unmatched. The V gene's germline CDR1 is SNHLY and CDR2 FYNNEI. This CDR3 is 15 amino acids long. Supplemented by reference TRBV2 and TRBJ2-1, the full variable domain reads EPEVTQTPSHQVTQMGQEVILRCVPISNHLYFYWYRQILGQKVEFLVSFYNNEISEKSEIFDDQFSVERPDGSNFTLKIRSTKLEDSAMYFCASSVGTSGYNEQFFGPGTRLTVL.

This chain connects TRBV19 to TRBJ1-5, with TRBD1 identical over 9 bases. This CDR3 spans 15 amino acids. After removal of 3 bases from V and 7 bases from J, the junction contained 7 bases not matched to a gene. From germline, CDR1 is LNHDA and CDR2 SQIVND (reference sequence). Here the CDR3 reads CASSIGDRVRQPQHF. Here the CDR3 DNA reads TGTGCCAGTAGTATCGGGGACAGGGTGAGGCAGCCCCAGCATTTT.

The chain uses TRBV15 and TRBJ1-6; 8 bases map to TRBD1. Germline CDR1 is LNHNV and CDR2 is YYDKDF (reference sequence). This CDR3 contains 14 residues. Trimming at V came to 1 base and at J to 7 bases, leaving 0 bases not matched to a gene. The CDR3 loop reads CATSRGTGNSPLHF. The CDR3, as DNA: TGTGCCACCAGCAGAGGGACAGGGAATTCACCCCTCCACTTT.

This sequence joins TRBV28 and TRBJ2-4, with 7 bases aligning to TRBD2. From germline, CDR1 is MDHEN and CDR2 SYDVKM. J lost 3 bases, V lost 6 bases, and 8 bases had no gene match. The CDR3 totals 15 residues. CDR3 sequence reads: CASSQPASGKNIQYF. The CDR3 DNA reads as TGTGCCAGCAGCCAGCCTGCTAGCGGCAAAAACATTCAGTACTTC.

The chain is built from TRBV28 and TRBJ1-5, with TRBD1 matching 8 bases. V gave up 6 bases and J gave up 3 bases; unmatched junction bases: 7. Germline CDR1 is MDHEN and CDR2 is SYDVKM. This CDR3 region has 15 residues. CDR3 DNA: TGTGCCAGCAGCCTCAGACAGGGGTCCAATCAGCCCCAGCATTTT. Residues: CASSLRQGSNQPQHF.

The CDR3, as DNA: TGTGCCAGCAGCCGAGGCGAGGCCCAGTTCTTC. Translation: CASSRGEAQFF. This chain connects TRBV7-9 to TRBJ2-1, with D unclear. CDR1 is SEHNR and CDR2 is FQNEAQ in the germline V gene (reference sequence). V was clipped by 5 bases and J by 13 bases, with 12 bases between them. The CDR3 has 11 residues. The whole variable domain, filled in from reference TRBV7-9 and TRBJ2-1, reads DTGVSQNPRHKITKRGQNVTFRCDPISEHNRLYWYRQTLGQGPEFLTYFQNEAQLEKSRLLSDRFSAERPKGSFSTLEIQRTEQGDSAMYLCASSRGEAQFFGPGTRLTVL.

This chain joins TRBV11-2 and TRBJ1-3, with unresolved D. This CDR3 is built from 12 residues. Looked up from germline, CDR1 is SGHAT and CDR2 is FQNNGV. With 4 bases removed from V and 4 bases from J, the gap between germline ends came to 5 bases. The CDR3 loop reads CASSSLGNTIYF. CDR3 bases: TGTGCCAGCAGCTCCCTCGGAAACACCATATATTTT.

The CDR3 spells CATGGDLSNQPQHF. CDR3 DNA sequence: TGTGCCACCGGGGGGGATCTTAGCAATCAGCCCCAGCATTTT. The J gene is TRBJ1-5, the V gene TRBV24-1, with TRBD1 as a possible D gene (5 bases). This CDR3 contains 14 residues. Trimming pared 9 bases from V and 0 bases from J, leaving 11 bases between. CDR1 and CDR2 from the germline V gene are KGHDR and SFDVKD.

Comments on this clone: Other DNA sequences from this sample encode an identical CDR3 as well. This chain connects TRBV3-1 (or the pseudogene TRBV3-2) to TRBJ1-4, with D perhaps matching TRBD1 (6 bases). Trimming shortened V by 4 bases and J by 2 bases, and 8 bases separated the two germline ends. Germline V lookup: CDR1 LGHDT, CDR2 YNNKEL (reference sequence). This CDR3 has 14 residues. The CDR3 here is CASSLQGTNEKLFF. Written as DNA, the CDR3 is TGTGCCAGCAGCCTTCAGGGGACTAATGAAAAACTGTTTTTT.

This sequence joins TRBV6-5 and TRBJ2-7; 13 bases are a match to TRBD2. After removal of 10 bases from V and 2 bases from J, the junction contained 5 bases not matched to a gene. CDR3 length: 14 amino acids. Looked up from germline, CDR1 is MNHEY and CDR2 is SVGAGI. CDR3 in amino acids: CAIGLAGVAYEQYV. The CDR3 DNA reads as TGTGCCATCGGACTAGCGGGGGTGGCCTACGAGCAGTACGTC.